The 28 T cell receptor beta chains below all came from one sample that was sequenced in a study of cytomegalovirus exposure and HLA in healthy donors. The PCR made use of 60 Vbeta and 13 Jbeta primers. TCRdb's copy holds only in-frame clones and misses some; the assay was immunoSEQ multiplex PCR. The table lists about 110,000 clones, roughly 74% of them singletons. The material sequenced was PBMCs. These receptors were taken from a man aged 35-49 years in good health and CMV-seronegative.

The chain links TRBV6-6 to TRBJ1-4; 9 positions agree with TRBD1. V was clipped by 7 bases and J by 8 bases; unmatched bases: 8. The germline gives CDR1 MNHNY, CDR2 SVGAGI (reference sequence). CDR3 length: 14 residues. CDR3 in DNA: TGTGCCAGCAAACAGGGGGCGGATTGGGAAAAACTGTTTTTT. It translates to CASKQGADWEKLFF.

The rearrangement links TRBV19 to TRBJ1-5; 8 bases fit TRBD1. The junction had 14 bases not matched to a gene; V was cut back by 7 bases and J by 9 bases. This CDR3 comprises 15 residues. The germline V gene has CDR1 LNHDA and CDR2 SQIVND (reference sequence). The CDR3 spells CASKLDRDNHRPQHF. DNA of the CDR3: TGTGCCAGTAAGTTGGACAGGGACAATCATCGGCCCCAGCATTTT.

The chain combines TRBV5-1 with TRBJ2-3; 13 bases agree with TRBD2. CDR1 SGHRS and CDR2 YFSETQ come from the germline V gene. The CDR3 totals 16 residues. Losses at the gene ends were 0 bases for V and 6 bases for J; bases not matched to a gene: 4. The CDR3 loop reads CASSLASTSGGDTQYF. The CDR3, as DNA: TGCGCCAGCAGCTTGGCCTCGACTAGCGGGGGGGATACGCAGTATTTT.

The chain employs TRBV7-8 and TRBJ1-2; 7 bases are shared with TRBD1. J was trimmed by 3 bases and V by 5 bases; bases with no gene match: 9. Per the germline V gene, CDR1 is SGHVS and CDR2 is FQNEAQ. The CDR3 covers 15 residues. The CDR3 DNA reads TGTGCCAGCAGCCAGACAGGGAGGTTAGACTATGGCTACACCTTC. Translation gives CASSQTGRLDYGYTF.

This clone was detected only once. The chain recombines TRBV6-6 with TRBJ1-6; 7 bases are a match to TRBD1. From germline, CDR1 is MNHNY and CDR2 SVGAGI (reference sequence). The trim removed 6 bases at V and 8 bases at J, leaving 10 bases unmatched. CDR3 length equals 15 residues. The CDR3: CASRKEGASDSPLHF. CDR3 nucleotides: TGTGCCAGCAGGAAGGAGGGGGCCAGTGATTCACCCCTCCACTTT.

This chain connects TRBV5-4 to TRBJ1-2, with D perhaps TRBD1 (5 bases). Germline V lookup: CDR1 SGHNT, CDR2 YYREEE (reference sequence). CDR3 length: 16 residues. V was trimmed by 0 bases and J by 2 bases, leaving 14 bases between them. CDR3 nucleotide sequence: TGTGCCAGCAGCTTGGCCAGGGAGGGATCGAACTATGGCTACACCTTC. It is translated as CASSLAREGSNYGYTF.

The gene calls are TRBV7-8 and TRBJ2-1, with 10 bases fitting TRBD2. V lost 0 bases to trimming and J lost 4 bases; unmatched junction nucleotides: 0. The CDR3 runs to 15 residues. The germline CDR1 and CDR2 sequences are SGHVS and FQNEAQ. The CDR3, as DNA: TGTGCCAGCAGCTTAGCTAGCGGGGGGTACAATGAGCAGTTCTTC. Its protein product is CASSLASGGYNEQFF.

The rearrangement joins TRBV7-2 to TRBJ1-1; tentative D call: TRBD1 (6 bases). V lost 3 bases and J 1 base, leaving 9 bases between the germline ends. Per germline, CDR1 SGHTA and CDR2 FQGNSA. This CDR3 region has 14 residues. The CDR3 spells CASSFDRWNTEAFF. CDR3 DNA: TGTGCCAGCAGCTTTGACAGGTGGAACACTGAAGCTTTCTTT.

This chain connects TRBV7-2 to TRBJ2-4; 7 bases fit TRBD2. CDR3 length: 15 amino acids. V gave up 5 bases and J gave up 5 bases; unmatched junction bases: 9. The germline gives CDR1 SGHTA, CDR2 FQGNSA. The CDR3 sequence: CASSPLGGGQNIQYF. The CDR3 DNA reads TGTGCCAGCAGCCCTTTGGGGGGGGGACAAAACATTCAGTACTTC.

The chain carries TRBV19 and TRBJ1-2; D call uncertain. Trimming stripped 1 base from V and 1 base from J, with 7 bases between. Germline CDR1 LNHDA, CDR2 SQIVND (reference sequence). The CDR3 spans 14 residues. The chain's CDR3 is CASSIGQFNYGYTF. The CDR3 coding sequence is TGTGCCAGTAGTATAGGGCAGTTTAACTATGGCTACACCTTC.

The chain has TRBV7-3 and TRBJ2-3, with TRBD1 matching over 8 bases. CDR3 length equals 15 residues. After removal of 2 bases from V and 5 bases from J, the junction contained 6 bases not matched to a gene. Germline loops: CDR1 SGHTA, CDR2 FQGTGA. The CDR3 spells CASSLLPTGGDTQYF. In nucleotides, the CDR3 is TGTGCCAGCAGCTTACTCCCCACAGGGGGAGATACGCAGTATTTT.

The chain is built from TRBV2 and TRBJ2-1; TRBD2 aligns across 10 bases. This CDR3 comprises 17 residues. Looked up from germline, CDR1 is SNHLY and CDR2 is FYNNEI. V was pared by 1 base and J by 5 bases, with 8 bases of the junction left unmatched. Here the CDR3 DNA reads TGTGCCAGCAGTGAAGGGGATGGGCTAGCGGGGGACAATGAGCAGTTCTTC. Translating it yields CASSEGDGLAGDNEQFF. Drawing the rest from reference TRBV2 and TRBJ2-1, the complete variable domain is EPEVTQTPSHQVTQMGQEVILRCVPISNHLYFYWYRQILGQKVEFLVSFYNNEISEKSEIFDDQFSVERPDGSNFTLKIRSTKLEDSAMYFCASSEGDGLAGDNEQFFGPGTRLTVL.

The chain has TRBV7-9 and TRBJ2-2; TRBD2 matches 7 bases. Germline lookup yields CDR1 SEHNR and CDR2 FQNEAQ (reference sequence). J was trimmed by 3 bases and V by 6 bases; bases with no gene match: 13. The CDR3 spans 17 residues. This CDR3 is CASRQTVRGGDTGELFF. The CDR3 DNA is TGTGCCAGCAGGCAGACCGTGCGCGGGGGAGACACCGGGGAGCTGTTTTTT.

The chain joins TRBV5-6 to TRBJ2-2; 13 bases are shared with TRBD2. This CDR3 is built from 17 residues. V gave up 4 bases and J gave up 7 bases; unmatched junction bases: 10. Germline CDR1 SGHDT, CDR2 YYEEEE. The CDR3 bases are TGTGCCAGCAGCCACATGACGACTAGCGGGGGGCACGGGGAGCTGTTTTTT. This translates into CASSHMTTSGGHGELFF.

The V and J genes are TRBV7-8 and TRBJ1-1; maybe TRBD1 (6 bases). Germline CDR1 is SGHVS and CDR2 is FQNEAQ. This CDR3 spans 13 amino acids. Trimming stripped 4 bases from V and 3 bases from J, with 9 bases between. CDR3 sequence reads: CASSSTGYTEAFF. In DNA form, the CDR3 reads TGTGCCAGCAGCTCTACAGGGTACACTGAAGCTTTCTTT.

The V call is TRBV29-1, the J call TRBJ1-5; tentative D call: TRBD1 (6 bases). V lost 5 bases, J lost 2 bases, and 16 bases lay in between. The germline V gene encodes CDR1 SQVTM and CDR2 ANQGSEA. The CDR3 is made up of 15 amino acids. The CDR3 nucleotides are TGCAGCGTTCGGTTCAGGGGAGCGGGCAATCAGCCCCAGCATTTT. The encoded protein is CSVRFRGAGNQPQHF. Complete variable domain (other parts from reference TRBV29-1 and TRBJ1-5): SAVISQKPSRDICQRGTSLTIQCQVDSQVTMMFWYRQQPGQSLTLIATANQGSEATYESGFVIDKFPISRPNLTFSTLTVSNMSPEDSSIYLCSVRFRGAGNQPQHFGDGTRLSIL.

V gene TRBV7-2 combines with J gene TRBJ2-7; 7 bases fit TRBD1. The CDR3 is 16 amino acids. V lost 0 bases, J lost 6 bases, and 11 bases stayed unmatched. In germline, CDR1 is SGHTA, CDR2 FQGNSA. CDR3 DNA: TGTGCCAGCAGCTTAGCGGGGACAGAACCCGGGGCCGAGCAGTACTTC. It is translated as CASSLAGTEPGAEQYF.

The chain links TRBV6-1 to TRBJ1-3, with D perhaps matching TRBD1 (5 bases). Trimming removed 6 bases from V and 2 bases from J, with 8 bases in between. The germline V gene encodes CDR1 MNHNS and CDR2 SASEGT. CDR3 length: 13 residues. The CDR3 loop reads CASRLTAGNTIYF. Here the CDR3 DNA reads TGTGCCAGCAGGTTGACAGCTGGAAACACCATATATTTT.

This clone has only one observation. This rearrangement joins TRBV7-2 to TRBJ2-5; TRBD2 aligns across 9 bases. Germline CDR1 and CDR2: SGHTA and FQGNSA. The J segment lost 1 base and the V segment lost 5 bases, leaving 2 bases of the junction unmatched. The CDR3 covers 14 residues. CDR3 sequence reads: CASSPSGVQETQYF. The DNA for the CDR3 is TGTGCCAGCAGCCCTAGCGGGGTCCAAGAGACCCAGTACTTC.

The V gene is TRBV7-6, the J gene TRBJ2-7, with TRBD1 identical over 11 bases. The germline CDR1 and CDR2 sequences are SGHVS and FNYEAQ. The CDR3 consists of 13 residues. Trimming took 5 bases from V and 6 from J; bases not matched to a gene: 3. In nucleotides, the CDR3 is TGTGCCAGCAGCAGGGACAGGGGGTCCGAGCAGTACTTC. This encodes CASSRDRGSEQYF.

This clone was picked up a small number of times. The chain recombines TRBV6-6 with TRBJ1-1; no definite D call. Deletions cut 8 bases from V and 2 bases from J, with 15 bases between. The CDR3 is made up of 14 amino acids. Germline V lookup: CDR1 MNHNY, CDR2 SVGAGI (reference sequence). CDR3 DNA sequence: TGTGCCAGCTCGACCCCACACAGAAACACTGAAGCTTTCTTT. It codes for CASSTPHRNTEAFF.

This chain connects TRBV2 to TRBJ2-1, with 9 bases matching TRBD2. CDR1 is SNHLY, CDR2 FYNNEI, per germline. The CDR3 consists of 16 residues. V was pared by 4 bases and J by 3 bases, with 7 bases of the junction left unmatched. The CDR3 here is CASSVGLAGLYNEQFF. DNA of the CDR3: TGTGCCAGCAGTGTGGGTCTAGCGGGGCTCTACAATGAGCAGTTCTTC.

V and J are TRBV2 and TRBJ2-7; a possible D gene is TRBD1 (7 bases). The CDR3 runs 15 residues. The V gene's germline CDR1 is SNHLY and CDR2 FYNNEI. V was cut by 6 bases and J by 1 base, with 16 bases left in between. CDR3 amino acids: CASSPSTGTSYEQYF. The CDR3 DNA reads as TGTGCCAGCAGCCCCTCGACAGGGACTTCCTACGAGCAGTACTTC.

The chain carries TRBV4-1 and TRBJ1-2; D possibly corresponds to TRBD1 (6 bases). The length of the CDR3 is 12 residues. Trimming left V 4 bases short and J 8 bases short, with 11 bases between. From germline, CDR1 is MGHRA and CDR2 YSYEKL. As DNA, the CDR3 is TGCGCCAGCAGCCGCAGGGGTGAGGGCTACACCTTC. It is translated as CASSRRGEGYTF.

The CDR3 here is CASSYERGGKNTIYF. CDR3 in DNA: TGTGCCAGCAGTTATGAGAGGGGGGGGAAGAACACCATATATTTT. The chain is built from TRBV6-5 and TRBJ1-3; D possibly corresponds to TRBD1 (6 bases). Trimming stripped 3 bases from V and 7 bases from J, with 16 bases between. Looked up from germline, CDR1 is MNHEY and CDR2 is SVGAGI. The CDR3 length is 15 residues.

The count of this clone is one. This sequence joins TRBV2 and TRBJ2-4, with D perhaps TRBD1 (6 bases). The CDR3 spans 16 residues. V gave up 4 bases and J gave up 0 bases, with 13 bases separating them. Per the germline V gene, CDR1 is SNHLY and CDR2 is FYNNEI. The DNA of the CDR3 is TGTGCCAGCAGTGTACAGGGAGCGGTAGCCAAAAACATTCAGTACTTC. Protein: CASSVQGAVAKNIQYF.

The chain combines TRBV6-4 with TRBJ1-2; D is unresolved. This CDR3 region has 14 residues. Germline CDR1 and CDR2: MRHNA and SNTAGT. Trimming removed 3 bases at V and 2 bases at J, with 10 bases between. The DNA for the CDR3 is TGTGCCAGCAGTGAATTCGGCGGCAACTATGGCTACACCTTC. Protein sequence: CASSEFGGNYGYTF.

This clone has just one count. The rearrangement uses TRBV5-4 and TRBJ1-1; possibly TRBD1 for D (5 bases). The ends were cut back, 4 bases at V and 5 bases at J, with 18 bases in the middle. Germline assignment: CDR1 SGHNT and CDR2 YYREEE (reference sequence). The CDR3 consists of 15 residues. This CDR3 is CASSVPEGRGTEAFF. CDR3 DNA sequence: TGTGCCAGCAGCGTACCGGAGGGGAGAGGAACTGAAGCTTTCTTT. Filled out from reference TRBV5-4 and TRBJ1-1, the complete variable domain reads ETGVTQSPTHLIKTRGQQVTLRCSSQSGHNTVSWYQQALGQGPQFIFQYYREEENGRGNFPPRFSGLQFPNYSSELNVNALELDDSALYLCASSVPEGRGTEAFFGQGTRLTVV.